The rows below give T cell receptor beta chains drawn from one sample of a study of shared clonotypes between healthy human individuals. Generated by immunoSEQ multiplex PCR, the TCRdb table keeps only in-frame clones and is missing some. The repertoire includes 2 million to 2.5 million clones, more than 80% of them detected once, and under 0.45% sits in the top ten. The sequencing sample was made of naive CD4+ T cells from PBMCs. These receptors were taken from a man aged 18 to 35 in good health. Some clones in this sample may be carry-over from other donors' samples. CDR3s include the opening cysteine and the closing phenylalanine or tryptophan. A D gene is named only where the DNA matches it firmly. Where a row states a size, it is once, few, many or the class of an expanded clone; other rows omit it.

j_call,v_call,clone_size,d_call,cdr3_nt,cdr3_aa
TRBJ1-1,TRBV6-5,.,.,TGTGCCAGCAGTTACCGTGGGGTCCTGAACACTGAAGCTTTCTTT,CASSYRGVLNTEAFF
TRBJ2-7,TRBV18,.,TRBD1,TGTGCCAGCTCACCTCGAGCAGGGGGCTCCTACGAGCAGTACTTC,CASSPRAGGSYEQYF
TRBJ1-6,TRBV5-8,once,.,TGTGCCAGCAGCTTAAGACGAGGACGACATTCACCCCTCCACTTT,CASSLRRGRHSPLHF
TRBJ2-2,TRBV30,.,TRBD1,TGTGCCTGTGCCCGGGACAGGGGGCGCGGGGGTAACACCGGGGAGCTGTTTTTT,CACARDRGRGGNTGELFF
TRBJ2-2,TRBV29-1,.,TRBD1,TGCAGCGCGACGACCCGACAGGGGGCCCACGGGGAGCTGTTTTTT,CSATTRQGAHGELFF
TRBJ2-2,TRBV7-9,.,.,TGTGCCAGCAGCTTATTAACGGGGGTGACCGGGGAGCTGTTTTTT,CASSLLTGVTGELFF
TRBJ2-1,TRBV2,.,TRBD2,TGTGCCTGCCGTCAGCGGGAGGCGAGCTCCTACAATGAGCAGTTCTTC,CACRQREASSYNEQFF
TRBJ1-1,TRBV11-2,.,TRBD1,TGTGCCAGCAGGGGATGGGACAGGGGGAAGACTGAAGCTTTCTTT,CASRGWDRGKTEAFF
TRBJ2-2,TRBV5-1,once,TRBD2,TGCGCCAGCAGCAACGGACTAGCGGCGAACACCGGGGAGCTGTTTTTT,CASSNGLAANTGELFF
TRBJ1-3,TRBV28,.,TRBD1,TGTGCCAGCAGTTTAGGAGGGGGCGATGGTGGAAACACCATATATTTT,CASSLGGGDGGNTIYF
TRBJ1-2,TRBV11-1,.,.,TGTGCCAGCAGCCTGGACCGTACTAACTATGGCTACACCTTC,CASSLDRTNYGYTF
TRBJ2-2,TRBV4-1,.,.,TGCGCCAGCAGCCAAGAGAACTCCTACGGGGAGCTGTTTTTT,CASSQENSYGELFF
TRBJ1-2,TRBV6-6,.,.,TGTGCCAGCAGTTACTCCGCGACGGGAACCAACTATGGCTACACCTTC,CASSYSATGTNYGYTF
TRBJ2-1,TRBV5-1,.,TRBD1,TGCGCCAGCAGCTATTCCGGGACAGGCTACAATGAGCAGTTCTTC,CASSYSGTGYNEQFF
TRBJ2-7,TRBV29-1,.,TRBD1,TGCAGCGTCCCGTCGGGACAGATCTACGAGCAGTACTTC,CSVPSGQIYEQYF
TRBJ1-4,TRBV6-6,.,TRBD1,TGTGCCAGCAGCCCGACAGGGGCGATTAAAAAACTGTTTTTT,CASSPTGAIKKLFF
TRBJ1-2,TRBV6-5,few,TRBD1,TGTGCCAGCAGTTACTCGGCTGCAGGGGGGAACTATGGCTACACCTTC,CASSYSAAGGNYGYTF
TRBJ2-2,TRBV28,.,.,TGTGCCAGCAGCTTGATATCACCGGGGGGCCTCAACACCGGGGAGCTGTTTTTT,CASSLISPGGLNTGELFF
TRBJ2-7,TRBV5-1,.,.,TGCGCCAGCAGCTGGGGGTCAACAGGGACCCACTACGAGCAGTACTTC,CASSWGSTGTHYEQYF
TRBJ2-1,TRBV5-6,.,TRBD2,TGTGCCAGCAGCTTCGGCGGGAGGGTAGAGAATGAGCAGTTCTTC,CASSFGGRVENEQFF
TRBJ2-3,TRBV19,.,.,TGTGCCAGATCTCTAGGGGAAGGCACACTCCCGCCCCCAGATACGCAGTATTTT,CARSLGEGTLPPPDTQYF
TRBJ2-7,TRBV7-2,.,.,TGTGCCAGCAGCTTAGGGCAGGGTATCCACGAGCAGTACTTC,CASSLGQGIHEQYF
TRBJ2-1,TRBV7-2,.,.,TGTGCCAGCAGCTTAGCGGGGACCAACAATGAGCAGTTCTTC,CASSLAGTNNEQFF
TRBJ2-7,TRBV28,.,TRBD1,TGTGCCAGCAAGGGACAGGGGTTCTCCTACGAGCAGTACTTC,CASKGQGFSYEQYF
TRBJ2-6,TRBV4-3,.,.,TGCGCCAGCAGCCAAGATCGTTGGGGCTCTGGGGCCAACGTCCTGACTTTC,CASSQDRWGSGANVLTF
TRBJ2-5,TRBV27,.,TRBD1,TGTGCCAGCAGTCCGGGACAGCAAGAGACCCAGTACTTC,CASSPGQQETQYF